A selection of T cell receptor beta chains follows, all from one sample in a study of shared clonotypes between healthy human individuals. TCRdb's table, derived via immunoSEQ multiplex PCR, lists solely in-frame clones and lacks some. This sample has about 560,000 clones, with around 81% found just once. Input material: PBMCs. All receptors derive from a woman between 35 and 50 years old in good health. Some clones in this sample may be carry-over from other donors' samples. CDR3s include the opening cysteine and the closing phenylalanine or tryptophan. The order of the fields is J gene, clone size, V gene, D gene, CDR3 DNA, CDR3 protein. D genes are given only for firm matches. Size is stated for part of the rows, as once, few or many counts, or as a class when the clone is expanded.

>TRBJ2-7|-|TRBV7-2|-
TGTGCCAGCAGCTTAAGATGGGGTTACGAGCAGTACTTC
CASSLRWGYEQYF
>TRBJ2-5|-|TRBV14|TRBD2
TGTGCCAGCAGCCAATTGGCTAGCGGGAGTTTAGGAGAGACCCAGTACTTC
CASSQLASGSLGETQYF
>TRBJ1-3|-|TRBV2|-
TGTGCCAGCAGCTGGACGGGATTCGGGAACACCATATATTTT
CASSWTGFGNTIYF
>TRBJ2-2|once|TRBV11-3|-
TGTGCCAGCAGCTTAGGGGCAGCATCGAACACCGGGGAGCTGTTTTTT
CASSLGAASNTGELFF
>TRBJ2-7|few|TRBV9|TRBD1
TGTGCCAGCAGCGTATCGGACAGGGGTTTTTACGAGCAGTACTTC
CASSVSDRGFYEQYF
>TRBJ1-2|-|TRBV6-1|-
TGTGCCAGCAGTGAAGGAATCTGGACAGATGGCTACACCTTC
CASSEGIWTDGYTF
>TRBJ1-2|few|TRBV5-4|-
TGTGCCAGCAGCTGGACAACAACAGGGTACGGCTATGGCTACACCTTC
CASSWTTTGYGYGYTF
>TRBJ2-5|-|TRBV7-3|-
TGTGCCAGCAGCTTAAATTATGGGCTCGGAGAGACCCAGTACTTC
CASSLNYGLGETQYF
>TRBJ2-3|-|TRBV7-2|TRBD2
TGTGCCAGCAGCCGTCTTAGCGGGACGGGCACAGATACGCAGTATTTT
CASSRLSGTGTDTQYF
>TRBJ2-7|-|TRBV7-9|TRBD2
TGTGCCAGCAGCTTAGTAGCGGGAGGTTTCCACGAGCAGTACTTC
CASSLVAGGFHEQYF
>TRBJ1-2|-|TRBV5-1|-
TGCGCCAGCAGCTTGGTAGGAGATGGCTACACCTTC
CASSLVGDGYTF
>TRBJ2-1|-|TRBV7-9|-
TGTGCCAGCAGCGGGGTGAGTGGGGGCTTCCTTGAGCAGTTCTTC
CASSGVSGGFLEQFF
>TRBJ2-3|few|TRBV15|-
TGTGCCACCAGCAGAGGGGGGACCGCAGATACGCAGTATTTT
CATSRGGTADTQYF
>TRBJ2-3|-|TRBV21-1|-
TGTGCCATTGCCTTTGAGGGGGGAACCACAGATACGCAGTATTTT
CAIAFEGGTTDTQYF
>TRBJ1-3|-|TRBV19|TRBD1
TGTGCCAGTAAGGCCAGGGGGAACGGAAACACCATATATTTT
CASKARGNGNTIYF
>TRBJ2-6|-|TRBV4-3|-
TGCGCCAGCAGCCAAGATACCTCTGGGGCCAACGTCCTGACTTTC
CASSQDTSGANVLTF
>TRBJ2-1|-|TRBV5-1|TRBD1
TGCGCCAGCAGCGTACCGGGACAGGGGCCCTACAATGAGCAGTTCTTC
CASSVPGQGPYNEQFF
>TRBJ2-1|-|TRBV5-8|-
TGTGCCAGCAGTGATGACTTAAACAATGAGCAGTTCTTC
CASSDDLNNEQFF
>TRBJ2-3|-|TRBV5-4|TRBD1
TGTGCCAGCAGCTTTAGAACAGGGGGCCGCACAGATACGCAGTATTTT
CASSFRTGGRTDTQYF
>TRBJ1-5|-|TRBV7-4|-
TGTGCCAGCAGACCAAGCTCACCAGGGGTTATACGTAGCAATCAGCCCCAGCATTTT
CASRPSSPGVIRSNQPQHF
>TRBJ2-7|-|TRBV5-4|-
TGTGCCAGCAGCCCGGGACAACACTACTACGAGCAGTACTTC
CASSPGQHYYEQYF
>TRBJ2-1|-|TRBV9|TRBD2
TGTGCCAGCAGCGCAACGATCGGGAGGGCCTCGAATGAGCAGTTCTTC
CASSATIGRASNEQFF